What follows are 26 T cell receptor beta chains derived from one specimen sequenced in a study of blood T cell repertoires in COVID-19 (dated by TCRdb to 2018 to 2020). The library came from the immunoSEQ multiplex PCR assay. In TCRdb, the immuneACCESS table is reduced to in-frame sequences with V and J assigned. These tables do not hold every clone; where another copy was compared, an unresolved V gene accounts for under half, and the others remain unexplained. The sample table shows 110,000 or so clones, and around 79% are seen once. The leading ten clones occupy roughly 2.5% of the sample. The sample consisted of peripheral blood. The receptors come from a man in his fifties with acute or convalescent COVID-19.

The chain uses TRBV5-1 and TRBJ2-7; 8 nucleotides match TRBD1. This CDR3 is 13 amino acids long. Germline loops: CDR1 SGHRS, CDR2 YFSETQ. Trimming took 0 bases from V and 9 from J; bases not matched to a gene: 5. CDR3 sequence reads: CASSLEDRDGQYF. The CDR3 DNA follows: TGCGCCAGCAGCTTGGAGGACAGGGATGGGCAGTACTTC.

This clone has only one observation. CDR3 in amino acids: CASSLHDRSSYNSPLHF. CDR3 nucleotides: TGTGCCAGCAGCTTACACGACAGGAGCTCCTATAATTCACCCCTCCACTTT. V and J are TRBV7-9 and TRBJ1-6; D might be TRBD1 (6 bases). Germline CDR1 and CDR2: SEHNR and FQNEAQ (reference sequence). V lost 2 bases to trimming and J lost 0 bases, with 11 bases between them. This CDR3 is built from 17 residues.

Concerning this clone: A junction end diverges from the germline sequence, so it may reflect a read error. This chain joins TRBV7-7 and TRBJ2-3; the match to TRBD2 covers 9 bases. This CDR3 is built from 15 residues. The germline gives CDR1 SSHAT, CDR2 FNYEAQ (reference sequence). In nucleotides, the CDR3 is TGTGCTAGCAGCTTAGCGGCGGGAGGGACAGATACGCAGTATTTT. It is translated as CASSLAAGGTDTQYF.

The chain has TRBV30 and TRBJ2-7, with 11 positions matching TRBD2. Germline V gene data show CDR1 as GTSNPN and CDR2 as SVGIG (reference sequence). V dropped 1 base and J dropped 7; count of bases not matched to a gene: 9. The CDR3 is 15 residues long. The CDR3 region is CAWSALAGGLLEQYF. The CDR3 DNA reads as TGTGCCTGGAGTGCCTTAGCGGGGGGGCTTCTGGAGCAGTACTTC.

This sequence joins TRBV7-2 and TRBJ2-7; perhaps TRBD2 as D (6 bases). Trimming took off 4 bases at V and 7 bases at J, with 14 bases between the two ends. The CDR3 consists of 13 residues. Looked up from germline, CDR1 is SGHTA and CDR2 is FQGNSA. Here the CDR3 reads CASSSIPGEEQYF. CDR3 DNA sequence: TGTGCCAGCAGCTCCATCCCGGGGGAGGAGCAGTACTTC.

The chain carries TRBV6-5 and TRBJ2-7; 13 nucleotides agree with TRBD2. CDR3 length equals 15 residues. V trimming: 6 bases; J trimming: 4 bases; junction bases outside the gene matches: 6. Germline CDR1 is MNHEY and CDR2 is SVGAGI. The CDR3 reads CASRRGTSGEYEQYF. In nucleotides, the CDR3 is TGTGCCAGCAGACGCGGGACTAGCGGGGAGTACGAGCAGTACTTC.

This clone was picked up a small number of times. This chain joins TRBV5-1 and TRBJ2-3; possible D gene TRBD1, 6 bases. The CDR3 contains 16 residues. Trimming shortened V by 0 bases and J by 1 base, and 12 bases separated the two germline ends. Per germline, CDR1 SGHRS and CDR2 YFSETQ. The DNA of the CDR3 is TGCGCCAGCAGCTTGGATGGGACACCTCGCACAGATACGCAGTATTTT. It translates to CASSLDGTPRTDTQYF.

The chain uses TRBV19 and TRBJ2-1; TRBD2 matches at 10 bases. The V and J ends lost 4 bases and 8 bases, in that order; junction bases with no gene match: 5. The CDR3 is 14 residues long. Germline V lookup: CDR1 LNHDA, CDR2 SQIVND (reference sequence). CDR3 in DNA: TGTGCCAGTAGTACTAGCGGGGGCGCGTATGAGCAGTTCTTC. Its translation: CASSTSGGAYEQFF.

This chain uses TRBV4-1 with TRBJ1-6; D might be TRBD1 (5 bases). The CDR3 consists of 16 residues. With 1 base removed from V and 1 base from J, the gap between germline ends came to 8 bases. The V gene's germline CDR1 is MGHRA and CDR2 YSYEKL. CDR3 DNA sequence: TGCGCCAGCAGCCAAGGCAGGGCTTCCTATAATTCACCCCTCCACTTT. It is translated as CASSQGRASYNSPLHF.

The V and J genes are TRBV13 and TRBJ2-7, with 7 bases fitting TRBD1. Germline V CDR1 and CDR2: PRHDT, FYEKMQ (reference sequence). V shed 5 bases, J shed 7 bases, and the junction held 8 bases outside the gene matches. There are 13 residues in the CDR3. CDR3 amino acids: CASSIGTVREQYF. CDR3 DNA: TGTGCCAGCAGCATCGGGACAGTGCGAGAGCAGTACTTC.

This clone was seen just once. V gene TRBV19 combines with J gene TRBJ1-5, with D hard to call. Germline values: CDR1 LNHDA, CDR2 SQIVND (reference sequence). The CDR3 extends over 14 amino acids. V was cut by 7 bases and J by 0 bases, with 10 bases left in between. The CDR3 loop reads CASTTSGSNQPQHF. DNA of the CDR3: TGTGCCAGTACCACCTCGGGTAGCAATCAGCCCCAGCATTTT. The full variable domain, completed using reference TRBV19 and TRBJ1-5, is DGGITQSPKYLFRKEGQNVTLSCEQNLNHDAMYWYRQDPGQGLRLIYYSQIVNDFQKGDIAEGYSVSREKKESFPLTVTSAQKNPTAFYLCASTTSGSNQPQHFGDGTRLSIL.

The chain has TRBV13 and TRBJ1-4; no clear D. Germline V gives CDR1 PRHDT, CDR2 FYEKMQ (reference sequence). The V end was cut by 5 bases, the J end by 8 bases, with 12 bases between. This CDR3 comprises 13 residues. The CDR3, as DNA: TGTGCCAGCAGCCCTCGGGAAGGAGAAAAACTGTTTTTT. Amino acid sequence: CASSPREGEKLFF.

The V call is TRBV24-1, the J call TRBJ1-2; D is uncertain. Germline V gene sequence: CDR1 KGHDR, CDR2 SFDVKD. Trimming cost V 5 bases and J 7 bases, with 10 bases left between them. The CDR3 has 12 amino acids. The CDR3 protein is CATSAQRSGYTF. The CDR3 nucleotides read TGTGCCACCAGTGCTCAGAGGTCTGGCTACACCTTC.

Comment on this clone: Other nucleotide sequences from this sample produce the same CDR3. The chain couples TRBV19 to TRBJ1-5, with TRBD1 matching over 7 bases. CDR1 LNHDA and CDR2 SQIVND come from the germline V gene (reference sequence). The V and J ends lost 4 bases and 2 bases, in that order; junction bases with no gene match: 2. This CDR3 is 14 amino acids long. This CDR3 is CASSSTGGNQPQHF. The CDR3 DNA is TGTGCCAGTAGTAGTACAGGGGGCAATCAGCCCCAGCATTTT. The whole variable domain, remainder taken from reference TRBV19 and TRBJ1-5, is DGGITQSPKYLFRKEGQNVTLSCEQNLNHDAMYWYRQDPGQGLRLIYYSQIVNDFQKGDIAEGYSVSREKKESFPLTVTSAQKNPTAFYLCASSSTGGNQPQHFGDGTRLSIL.

The rearrangement links TRBV6-5 to TRBJ2-7, with D tentatively TRBD1 (5 bases). This CDR3 comprises 10 residues. Trimming removed 8 bases at V and 4 bases at J, with 6 bases between. Germline CDR1 reads MNHEY; CDR2 reads SVGAGI. CDR3 sequence reads: CASGAYEQYF. In DNA form, the CDR3 reads TGTGCCAGCGGGGCTTACGAGCAGTACTTC.

This clone appeared once. V and J are TRBV18 and TRBJ2-1; D gene unclear. The CDR3 extends over 19 amino acids. V was trimmed by 5 bases and J by 7 bases, leaving 30 bases between them. Germline lookup yields CDR1 KGHSH and CDR2 LQKENI. The CDR3 DNA reads as TGTGCCAGCTCAGCTACAGATATCCTATTACATACAATTGATAATGAGCAGTTCTTC. It encodes CASSATDILLHTIDNEQFF.

The chain joins TRBV5-1 to TRBJ1-1; 7 nucleotides agree with TRBD1. After removal of 0 bases from V and 3 bases from J, the junction contained 11 bases not matched to a gene. Per the germline V gene, CDR1 is SGHRS and CDR2 is YFSETQ. This CDR3 has 17 amino acids. The CDR3 is CASSLAFNGQGDTEAFF. In DNA, the CDR3 is TGCGCCAGCAGCTTGGCATTTAATGGTCAGGGGGACACTGAAGCTTTCTTT.

This clone has just a few counts. V and J are TRBV10-2 and TRBJ1-4; 8 bases are shared with TRBD1. V shed 4 bases and J 8 bases; nucleotides not matched to a gene: 9. The CDR3 consists of 15 residues. CDR1 and CDR2 from the germline V gene are WSHSY and SAAADI. The CDR3 DNA reads TGCGCCAGCAGTGGACTGACAGGGGAGCGGGAAAAACTGTTTTTT. Translated: CASSGLTGEREKLFF.

For this clone: Distinct nucleotide sequences in the sample also encode this CDR3. This chain connects TRBV29-1 to TRBJ1-2; D not certain. Germline loops: CDR1 SQVTM, CDR2 ANQGSEA. Trimming shortened V by 7 bases and J by 1 base, and 10 bases separated the two germline ends. The CDR3 runs 12 residues. In DNA form, the CDR3 reads TGCAGCGCCTCCGGAGGTAACTATGGCTACACCTTC. Translating it yields CSASGGNYGYTF.

In its sample, this clone was seen a few times. The chain joins TRBV5-1 to TRBJ2-1; TRBD2 aligns across 12 bases. V was pared by 4 bases and J by 9 bases, with 5 bases of the junction left unmatched. CDR1 SGHRS and CDR2 YFSETQ come from the germline V gene. The CDR3 totals 14 residues. This CDR3 reads CASSTTSGRLEQFF. For the CDR3, the DNA is TGCGCCAGCAGCACCACTAGCGGGAGGCTTGAGCAGTTCTTC.

The chain employs TRBV15 and TRBJ2-7, with TRBD1 as a possible D gene (6 bases). Trimming removed 0 bases from V and 5 bases from J, with 14 bases in between. This CDR3 has 15 amino acids. Germline V CDR1 and CDR2: LNHNV, YYDKDF (reference sequence). In DNA, the CDR3 is TGTGCCACCAGCAGAGATGGACAGAGAACCAACGAGCAGTACTTC. Protein: CATSRDGQRTNEQYF.

The CDR3 DNA follows: TGTGCCAGCACGCCCAGGGGACCAGATACGCAGTATTTT. Translation gives CASTPRGPDTQYF. The rearrangement links TRBV12-3 or TRBV12-4 to TRBJ2-3, with a tentative D call TRBD1 (6 bases). The CDR3 length is 13 residues. V lost 7 bases to trimming and J lost 4 bases, with 12 bases between them.

The chain combines TRBV6-2 or TRBV6-3 with TRBJ2-5; 10 positions agree with TRBD1. This CDR3 contains 15 residues. V was clipped by 2 bases and J by 5 bases; unmatched bases: 5. CDR1 and CDR2 from the germline V gene are MNHEY and SVGEGT. The CDR3 region is CASSYGTGEAETQYF. CDR3 sequence (DNA): TGTGCCAGCAGTTACGGGACAGGGGAGGCGGAGACCCAGTACTTC.

The CDR3 nucleotides are TGTGCCAGCAGCCCTCGCCAGCTAGCGGGAGCGGACGAGCAGTACTTC. Translation gives CASSPRQLAGADEQYF. The gene calls are TRBV3-1 (or the pseudogene TRBV3-2) and TRBJ2-7; 10 bases are shared with TRBD2. CDR1 and CDR2 (germline): LGHDT, YNNKEL (reference sequence). The CDR3 has 16 amino acids. V dropped 4 bases and J dropped 5; count of bases not matched to a gene: 11.

The chain recombines TRBV5-1 with TRBJ2-1; a weak D match, TRBD1 (5 bases). Trimming left V 0 bases short and J 6 bases short, with 7 bases between. The length of the CDR3 is 13 residues. Germline loops: CDR1 SGHRS, CDR2 YFSETQ. The CDR3 here is CASSLGQLNEQFF. DNA of the CDR3: TGCGCCAGCAGCTTGGGACAGCTCAATGAGCAGTTCTTC.

In DNA form, the CDR3 reads TGTGCCAGCAGTGACCCTAGCGACCCCTACAATGAGCAGTTCTTC. It yields the protein CASSDPSDPYNEQFF. The chain is built from TRBV2 and TRBJ2-1, with D perhaps matching TRBD2 (6 bases). The V and J ends lost 3 bases and 2 bases respectively, with 11 bases between them. Germline CDR1 SNHLY, CDR2 FYNNEI. The CDR3 runs 15 residues.